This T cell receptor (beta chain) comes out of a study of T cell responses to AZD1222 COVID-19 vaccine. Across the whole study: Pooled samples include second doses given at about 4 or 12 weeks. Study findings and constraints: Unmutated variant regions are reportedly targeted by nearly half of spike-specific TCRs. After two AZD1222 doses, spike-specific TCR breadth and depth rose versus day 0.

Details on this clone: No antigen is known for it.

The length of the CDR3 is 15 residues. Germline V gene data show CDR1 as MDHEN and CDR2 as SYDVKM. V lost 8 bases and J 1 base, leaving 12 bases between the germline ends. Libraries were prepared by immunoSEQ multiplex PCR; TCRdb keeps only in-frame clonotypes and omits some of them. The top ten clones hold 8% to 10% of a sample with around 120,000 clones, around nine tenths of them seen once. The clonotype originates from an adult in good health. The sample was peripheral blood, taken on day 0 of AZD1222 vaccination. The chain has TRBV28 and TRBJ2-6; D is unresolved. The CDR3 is CASVDMGSGANVLTF. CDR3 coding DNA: TGTGCCAGCGTTGACATGGGGTCTGGGGCCAACGTCCTGACTTTC.